Following are 10 T cell receptor beta chains from one sample sequenced in a study of prognosis after radiotherapy for stage I lung cancer. The study amplified the TCR beta CDR3 region from genomic DNA. This amplification was carried out by two rounds of multiplex PCR. It was primers specific to each TRBV and TRBJ gene that first-round PCR used. TCRdb redid the calling of the multiplex PCR reads with MiXCR, one entry per CDR3 protein. The data contain fewer than 20,000 distinct CDR3 sequences, around two fifths of them singletons. The material sequenced was PBMCs, taken before or after stereotactic body radiation therapy (not recorded which). These receptors all come from a donor older than 45 with non-small cell lung cancer.

This clonotype was recorded many times. This chain uses TRBV7-4 with TRBJ1-3, with 7 bases matching TRBD1. J was trimmed by 2 bases and V by 5 bases; bases with no gene match: 3. This CDR3 region has 14 residues. Germline V gene data show CDR1 as SGHVT and CDR2 as SQSDAQ. In DNA, the CDR3 is TGTGCCAGCAGCCACACAGGGGCTGGAAACACCATATATTTT. It encodes CASSHTGAGNTIYF.

This clonotype is categorized as medium-sized. V is TRBV28 and J is TRBJ2-7, with 8 bases matching TRBD1. V was clipped by 6 bases and J by 7 bases; unmatched bases: 11. CDR1 MDHEN and CDR2 SYDVKM come from the germline V gene. The CDR3 runs to 14 residues. The DNA of the CDR3 is TGTGCCAGCAGACCACCGGACAGGGTGGGGGAGCAGTACTTC. The encoded protein is CASRPPDRVGEQYF.

On this clonotype itself: Mismatch with germline at one junction end may stem from a read error. The V call is TRBV28, the J call TRBJ2-2; D unclear. This CDR3 region has 15 residues. Germline values: CDR1 MDHEN, CDR2 SYDVKM. The CDR3 region is CASSSWALSSGELFF. CDR3 nucleotides: TGTGCCAGCAGTTCCTGGGCTCTCTCCTCCGGTGAGCTGTTTTTT.

This clonotype has more than one count but fewer than ten. The chain links TRBV6-1 to TRBJ2-7; TRBD1 might be the D (6 bases). Germline CDR1 MNHNS, CDR2 SASEGT. The CDR3 runs 14 residues. V shed 6 bases and J shed 1 base, with 13 bases lying between them. CDR3: CASSPGHESYEQYF. The CDR3 DNA reads as TGTGCCAGCAGCCCGGGACATGAGTCCTACGAGCAGTACTTC.

This chain joins TRBV7-2 and TRBJ2-3; 8 bases are shared with TRBD2. The V and J ends lost 6 bases and 3 bases, in that order; junction bases with no gene match: 17. The CDR3 consists of 18 residues. Germline lookup yields CDR1 SGHTA and CDR2 FQGNSA. The CDR3 coding sequence is TGTGCCAGCAGAACCGCCGGTGAAGGACTAGCCTTGACAGATACGCAGTATTTT. It codes for CASRTAGEGLALTDTQYF.

Worth noting for this clonotype: Relative to the germline gene, one junction end is altered; a read error may explain this. This sequence joins TRBV28 and TRBJ1-1; TRBD1 aligns across 7 bases. This CDR3 spans 13 amino acids. The V gene's germline CDR1 is MDHEN and CDR2 SYDVKM. For the CDR3, the DNA is TGTGCCAGCAGTATTGGGACAGACACTGAATCTTTCTTT. Its protein is CASSIGTDTESFF.

At least ten counts were recorded for this clonotype. The chain is built from TRBV18 and TRBJ2-1; D might be TRBD1 (5 bases). This CDR3 spans 13 amino acids. Trimming took 4 bases from V and 6 from J, leaving 10 bases between them. Germline lookup yields CDR1 KGHSH and CDR2 LQKENI. The CDR3, as DNA: TGTGCCAGCTCACGACAGCCCTCCAATGAGCAGTTCTTC. The encoded protein is CASSRQPSNEQFF.

On this clonotype itself: This is likely an artifact of a read error, given a far larger clone one base away. The V gene is TRBV6-5, the J gene TRBJ1-1; the D is unclear. Germline loops: CDR1 MNHEY, CDR2 SVGAGI. Trimming cost V 7 bases and J 4 bases, with 13 bases left between them. The CDR3 has 13 amino acids. CDR3 residues: CASTPPWSTEAFF. The CDR3 DNA follows: TGTGCCAGCACCCCCCCGTGGAGCACTGAAGCTTTCTTT.

This rearrangement joins TRBV9 to TRBJ1-1, with no clear D. Germline-derived CDR1 and CDR2 are SGDLS and YYNGEE. The CDR3 contains 12 residues. V lost 4 bases and J lost 7, with 11 bases in between. The CDR3 DNA is TGTGCCAGCAGCCCAGAGGGAGTTGAAGCTTTCTTT. Protein product: CASSPEGVEAFF.

The chain combines TRBV20-1 with TRBJ2-2, with 7 bases matching TRBD1. V lost 6 bases to trimming and J lost 4 bases; unmatched junction nucleotides: 11. The CDR3 sequence is 15 residues long. Germline CDR1 is DFQATT and CDR2 is SNEGSKA (reference sequence). CDR3 in amino acids: CSAFVQGETTGELFF. CDR3 bases: TGCAGTGCGTTTGTGCAGGGGGAGACCACCGGGGAGCTGTTTTTT.